This TCR beta chain was documented in a study of OX40 agonist ivuxolimab in advanced cancers. As to this clone: Antigen: not known.

Clones were read by immunoSEQ multiplex PCR, and TCRdb kept only the in-frame ones, dropping some. The sample carries tens of thousands of clones, 70% to 90% recorded once. Study findings and constraints: Both blood CD4+ and CD8+ T cells showed clonal growth by week 6 at 0.1 to 3.0 mg/kg.

The CDR3 totals 16 residues. Germline V gene data show CDR1 as MNHEY and CDR2 as SMNVEV (reference sequence). This specimen was CD4+ or CD8+ T cells sorted from blood, taken in a trial of the OX40 agonist ivuxolimab. The V and J genes are TRBV27 and TRBJ2-5; D is perhaps TRBD1 (6 bases). The J call could be wrong; TRBJ2-7 is a better fit for the DNA end. The sequence was collected from an adult with an advanced solid tumor such as melanoma, head and neck, liver or kidney cancer. The chain's CDR3 is CASMEFGGELIHEQYF. In nucleotides, the CDR3 is TGTGCCAGCATGGAGTTTGGGGGCGAATTGATCCACGAGCAGTACTTC.